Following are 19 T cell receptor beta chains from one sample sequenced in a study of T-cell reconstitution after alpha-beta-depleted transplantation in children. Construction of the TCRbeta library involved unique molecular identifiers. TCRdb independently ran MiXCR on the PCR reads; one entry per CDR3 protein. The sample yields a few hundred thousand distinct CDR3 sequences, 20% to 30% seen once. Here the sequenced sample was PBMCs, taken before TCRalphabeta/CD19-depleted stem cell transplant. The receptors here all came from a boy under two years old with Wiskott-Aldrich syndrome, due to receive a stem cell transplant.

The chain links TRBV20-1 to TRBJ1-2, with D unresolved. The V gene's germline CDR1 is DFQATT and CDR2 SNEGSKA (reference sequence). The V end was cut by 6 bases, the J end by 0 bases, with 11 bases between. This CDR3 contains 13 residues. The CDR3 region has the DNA TGCAGTGCGGGGAACATGGCTAACTATGGCTACACCTTC. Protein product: CSAGNMANYGYTF.

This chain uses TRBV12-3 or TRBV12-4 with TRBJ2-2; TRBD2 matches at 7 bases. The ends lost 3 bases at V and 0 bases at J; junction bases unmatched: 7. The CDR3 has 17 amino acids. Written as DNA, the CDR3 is TGTGCCAGCAGTTTGAAGCGGGGATTCGCGAACACCGGGGAGCTGTTTTTT. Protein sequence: CASSLKRGFANTGELFF.

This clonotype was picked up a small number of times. The CDR3 here is CASRKGQPNEKLFF. CDR3 coding DNA: TGTGCCAGCAGGAAGGGACAGCCTAATGAAAAACTGTTTTTT. The chain employs TRBV2 and TRBJ1-4; 7 bases are shared with TRBD1. Germline values: CDR1 SNHLY, CDR2 FYNNEI. The ends lost 6 bases at V and 3 bases at J; junction bases unmatched: 4. This CDR3 contains 14 residues.

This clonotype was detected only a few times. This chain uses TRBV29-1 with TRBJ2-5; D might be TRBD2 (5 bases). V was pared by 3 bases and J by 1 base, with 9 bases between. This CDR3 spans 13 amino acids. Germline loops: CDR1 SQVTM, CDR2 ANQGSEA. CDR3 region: CSVDPGIQETQYF. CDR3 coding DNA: TGCAGCGTTGACCCGGGGATCCAAGAGACCCAGTACTTC.

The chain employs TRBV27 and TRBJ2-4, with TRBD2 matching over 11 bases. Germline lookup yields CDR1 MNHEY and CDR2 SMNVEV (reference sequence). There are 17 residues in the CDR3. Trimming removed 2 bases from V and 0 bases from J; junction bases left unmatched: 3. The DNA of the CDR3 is TGTGCCAGCAGTTTAAAGGGACTAGCGGAAGCCAAAAACATTCAGTACTTC. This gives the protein CASSLKGLAEAKNIQYF.

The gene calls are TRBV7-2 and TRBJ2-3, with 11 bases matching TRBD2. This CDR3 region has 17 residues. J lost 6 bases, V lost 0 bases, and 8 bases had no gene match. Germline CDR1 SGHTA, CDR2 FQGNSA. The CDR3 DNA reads TGTGCCAGCAGCTTAGCCCTAACTAGCGGGAGAGCGGATACGCAGTATTTT. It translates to CASSLALTSGRADTQYF.

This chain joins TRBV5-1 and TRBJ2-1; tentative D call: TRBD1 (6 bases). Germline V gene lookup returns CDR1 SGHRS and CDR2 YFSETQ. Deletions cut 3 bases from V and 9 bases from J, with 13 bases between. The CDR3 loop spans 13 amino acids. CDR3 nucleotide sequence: TGCGCCAGCAGCTCGGTGAGGGGGACTGAGCAGTTCTTC. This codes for CASSSVRGTEQFF.

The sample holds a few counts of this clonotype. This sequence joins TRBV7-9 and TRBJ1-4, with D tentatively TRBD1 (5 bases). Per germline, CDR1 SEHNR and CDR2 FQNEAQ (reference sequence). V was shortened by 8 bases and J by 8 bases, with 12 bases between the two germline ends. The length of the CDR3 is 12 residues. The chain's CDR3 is CASSWGGEKLFF. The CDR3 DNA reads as TGTGCCAGCTCCTGGGGGGGAGAAAAACTGTTTTTT.

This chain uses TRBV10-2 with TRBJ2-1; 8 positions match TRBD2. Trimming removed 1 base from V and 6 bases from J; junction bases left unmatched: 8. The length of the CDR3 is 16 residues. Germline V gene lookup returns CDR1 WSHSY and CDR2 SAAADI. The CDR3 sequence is CASSEFFAGGGNEQFF. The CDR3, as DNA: TGCGCCAGCAGTGAGTTCTTTGCGGGAGGAGGCAATGAGCAGTTCTTC.

For the CDR3, the DNA is TGCAGCGTTGGGACAGTCCTCGGGGAGACCCAGTACTTC. Translating gives CSVGTVLGETQYF. The J gene is TRBJ2-5, the V gene TRBV29-1, with D possibly matching TRBD1 (6 bases). The CDR3 runs to 13 residues. The V and J ends lost 4 bases and 5 bases respectively, with 14 bases between them. The germline CDR1 and CDR2 sequences are SQVTM and ANQGSEA. Supplemented by reference TRBV29-1 and TRBJ2-5, the full variable domain reads SAVISQKPSRDICQRGTSLTIQCQVDSQVTMMFWYRQQPGQSLTLIATANQGSEATYESGFVIDKFPISRPNLTFSTLTVSNMSPEDSSIYLCSVGTVLGETQYFGPGTRLLVL.

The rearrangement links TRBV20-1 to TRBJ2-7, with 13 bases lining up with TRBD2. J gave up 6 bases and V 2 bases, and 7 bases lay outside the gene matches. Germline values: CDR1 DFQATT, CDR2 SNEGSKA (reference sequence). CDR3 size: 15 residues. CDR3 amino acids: CSARLPTSGRPEQYF. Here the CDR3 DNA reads TGCAGTGCTAGACTACCGACTAGCGGGAGGCCCGAGCAGTACTTC.

The CDR3 protein is CSAPICRDGFRASDQGADTQYF. CDR3 DNA sequence: TGCAGTGCTCCGATTTGCCGCGACGGCTTTAGAGCTAGCGATCAAGGGGCAGATACGCAGTATTTT. J is TRBJ2-3 and V is TRBV20-1, with a weak D call TRBD2 (6 bases). The V and J ends lost 5 bases and 4 bases respectively, with 40 bases between them. Per germline, CDR1 DFQATT and CDR2 SNEGSKA (reference sequence). This CDR3 region has 22 residues.

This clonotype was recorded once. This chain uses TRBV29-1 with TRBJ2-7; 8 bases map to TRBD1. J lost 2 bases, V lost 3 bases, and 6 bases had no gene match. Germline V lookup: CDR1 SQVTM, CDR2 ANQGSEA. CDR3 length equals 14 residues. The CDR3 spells CSVDLGTGAYEQYF. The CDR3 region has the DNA TGCAGCGTTGATTTAGGGACAGGAGCCTACGAGCAGTACTTC.

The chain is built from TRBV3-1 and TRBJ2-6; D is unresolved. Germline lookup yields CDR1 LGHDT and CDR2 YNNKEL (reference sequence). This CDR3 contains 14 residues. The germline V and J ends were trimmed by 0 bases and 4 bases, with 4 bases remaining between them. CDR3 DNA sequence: TGTGCCAGCAGCCAAGAGCCCGGGGCCAACGTCCTGACTTTC. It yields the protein CASSQEPGANVLTF.

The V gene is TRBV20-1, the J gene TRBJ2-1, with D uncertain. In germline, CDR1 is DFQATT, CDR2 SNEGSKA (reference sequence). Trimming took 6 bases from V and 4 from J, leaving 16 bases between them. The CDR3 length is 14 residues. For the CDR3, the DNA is TGCAGTGCCCTCTCCCAAGACTCTTACAATGAGCAGTTCTTC. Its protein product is CSALSQDSYNEQFF.

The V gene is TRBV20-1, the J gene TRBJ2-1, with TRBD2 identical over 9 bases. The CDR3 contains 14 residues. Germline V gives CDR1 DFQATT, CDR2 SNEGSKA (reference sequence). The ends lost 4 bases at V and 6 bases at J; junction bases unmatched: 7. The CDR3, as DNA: TGCAGTGCTATCCGACCGGGACTAGCCAATGAGCAGTTCTTC. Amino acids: CSAIRPGLANEQFF.

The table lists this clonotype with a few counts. Here the CDR3 reads CASSFLQPNYGYTF. The CDR3 DNA sequence: TGTGCCAGCAGCTTTTTGCAGCCTAACTATGGCTACACCTTC. The V call is TRBV7-8, the J call TRBJ1-2; D is undetermined. Germline assignment: CDR1 SGHVS and CDR2 FQNEAQ. The ends were cut back, 3 bases at V and 0 bases at J, with 8 bases in the middle. The CDR3 sequence is 14 residues long.

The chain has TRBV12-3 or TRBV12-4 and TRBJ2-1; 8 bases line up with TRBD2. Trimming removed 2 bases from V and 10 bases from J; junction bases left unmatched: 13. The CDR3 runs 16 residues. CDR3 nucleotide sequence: TGTGCCAGCAGTTTACTTAGCGGGGCGGGGTACAGAGAGCAGTTCTTC. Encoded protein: CASSLLSGAGYREQFF.

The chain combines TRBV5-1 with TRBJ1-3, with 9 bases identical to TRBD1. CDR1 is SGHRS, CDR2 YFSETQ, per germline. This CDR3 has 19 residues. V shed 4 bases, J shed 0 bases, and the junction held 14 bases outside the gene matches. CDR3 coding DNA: TGCGCCAGCAGCGGTCCCGGGACAGGGAAGGACTACTCTGGAAACACCATATATTTT. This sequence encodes CASSGPGTGKDYSGNTIYF.